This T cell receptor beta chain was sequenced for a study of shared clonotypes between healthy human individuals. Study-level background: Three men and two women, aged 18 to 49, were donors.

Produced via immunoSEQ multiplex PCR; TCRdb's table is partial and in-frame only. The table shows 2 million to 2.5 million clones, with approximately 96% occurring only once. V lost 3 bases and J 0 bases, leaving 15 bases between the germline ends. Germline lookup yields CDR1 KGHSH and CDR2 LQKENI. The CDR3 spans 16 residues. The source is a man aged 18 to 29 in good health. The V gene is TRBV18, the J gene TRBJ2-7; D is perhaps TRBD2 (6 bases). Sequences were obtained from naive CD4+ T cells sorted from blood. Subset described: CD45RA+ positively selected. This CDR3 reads CASSPAGGGGSYEQYF. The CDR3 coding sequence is TGTGCCAGCTCACCGGCCGGGGGTGGAGGCTCCTACGAGCAGTACTTC.